What follows are 32 T cell receptor beta chains derived from one specimen sequenced in a study of blood T cell repertoires in COVID-19. Method: immunoSEQ multiplex PCR; TCRdb's copy keeps in-frame clones and lacks some. The sample has fewer than 150,000 clones, 85% to 90% seen once. The specimen sequenced was peripheral blood. These receptors were taken from a middle-aged man with active or convalescent COVID-19.

The genes are TRBV19 and TRBJ2-7; 8 nucleotides align to TRBD2. J gave up 2 bases and V 1 base, and 16 bases lay outside the gene matches. Per the germline V gene, CDR1 is LNHDA and CDR2 is SQIVND (reference sequence). The CDR3 is 19 residues long. The CDR3 sequence is CASSIVEGREVARTYEQYF. The CDR3 nucleotides read TGTGCCAGTAGTATAGTAGAGGGGCGGGAGGTGGCGAGGACCTACGAGCAGTACTTC.

This chain links TRBV15 with TRBJ2-1; TRBD2 matches at 10 bases. Germline CDR1 and CDR2: LNHNV and YYDKDF (reference sequence). Germline trimming cut 2 bases from V and 3 bases from J; bases unmatched to any gene: 4. CDR3 length: 16 residues. The CDR3 DNA reads as TGTGCCACCAGCAGACCCGGACTAGCGGTCTACAATGAGCAGTTCTTC. Residues: CATSRPGLAVYNEQFF.

The chain combines TRBV7-3 with TRBJ2-5, with TRBD1 matching 10 bases. Trimming at V came to 5 bases and at J to 4 bases, leaving 7 bases not matched to a gene. CDR1 is SGHTA, CDR2 FQGTGA, per germline. CDR3 length: 15 amino acids. CDR3 sequence (DNA): TGTGCCAGCAGCCAAATGGGACAGGGGAGAGAGACCCAGTACTTC. It translates to CASSQMGQGRETQYF.

This clone turned up a few times. The rearrangement joins TRBV4-2 to TRBJ1-3; TRBD1 matches 7 bases. The trim removed 1 base at V and 0 bases at J, leaving 6 bases unmatched. CDR3 length: 17 amino acids. Germline V gene sequence: CDR1 LGHNA, CDR2 YNFKEQ. Here the CDR3 reads CASSQAGTAYSGNTIYF. CDR3 DNA: TGTGCCAGCAGCCAAGCCGGGACAGCATACTCTGGAAACACCATATATTTT.

This clone has a single count. The chain uses TRBV25-1 and TRBJ2-7, with D possibly matching TRBD2 (5 bases). This CDR3 contains 14 residues. The germline CDR1 and CDR2 sequences are MGHDK and SYGVNS. V lost 6 bases and J lost 3, with 15 bases in between. The chain's CDR3 is CASSEATRDYEQYF. The CDR3 region has the DNA TGTGCCAGCAGCGAGGCCACTAGGGACTACGAGCAGTACTTC.

The rearrangement uses TRBV25-1 and TRBJ2-7; the match to TRBD1 covers 11 bases. The V gene end was trimmed by 7 bases and the J gene end by 4 bases; junction bases not matched to a gene: 3. The CDR3 covers 13 residues. In germline, CDR1 is MGHDK, CDR2 SYGVNS. The CDR3 bases are TGTGCCAGCAAGGGACAGGGGGGGTACGAGCAGTACTTC. This codes for CASKGQGGYEQYF.

V usage is TRBV19 and J usage is TRBJ2-7; TRBD2 matches at 9 bases. In germline, CDR1 is LNHDA, CDR2 SQIVND (reference sequence). J was trimmed by 8 bases and V by 4 bases; bases with no gene match: 21. The CDR3 runs to 18 residues. CDR3 sequence (DNA): TGTGCCAGTAGTACCACAGGGCTTCGGCTGGCTAGCGGGACTCAGCAGTACTTC. Encoded protein: CASSTTGLRLASGTQQYF.

The sample holds one count of this clone. J is TRBJ1-1 and V is TRBV9, with TRBD1 matching over 7 bases. CDR1 and CDR2 from the germline V gene are SGDLS and YYNGEE. V was clipped by 4 bases and J by 7 bases; unmatched bases: 13. CDR3 length equals 15 residues. This chain's CDR3 is CASSPRQGRGIEAFF. In DNA form, the CDR3 reads TGTGCCAGCAGCCCGAGACAGGGACGGGGCATTGAAGCTTTCTTT.

The V and J genes are TRBV28 and TRBJ2-7; D perhaps matches TRBD1 (5 bases). The CDR3 is 15 residues long. Per germline, CDR1 MDHEN and CDR2 SYDVKM. Trimming shortened V by 6 bases and J by 2 bases, and 17 bases separated the two germline ends. The CDR3 region has the DNA TGTGCCAGCAGCCCGGCTGGGGCCGATACCTACGAGCAGTACTTC. It is translated as CASSPAGADTYEQYF.

The rearrangement uses TRBV5-1 and TRBJ2-1; 9 bases line up with TRBD2. With V trimmed by 1 base and J by 7 bases, 9 bases remained unmatched. The germline gives CDR1 SGHRS, CDR2 YFSETQ. CDR3 size: 16 residues. CDR3 loop: CASSLSEIAGVNEQFF. Here the CDR3 DNA reads TGCGCCAGCAGCTTGAGTGAGATAGCGGGAGTGAATGAGCAGTTCTTC. The full variable domain, in which reference TRBV5-1 and TRBJ2-1 provide the parts outside the CDR3, is KAGVTQTPRYLIKTRGQQVTLSCSPISGHRSVSWYQQTPGQGLQFLFEYFSETQRNKGNFPGRFSGRQFSNSRSEMNVSTLELGDSALYLCASSLSEIAGVNEQFFGPGTRLTVL.

This chain joins TRBV4-1 and TRBJ1-2, with D possibly matching TRBD1 (5 bases). The CDR3 consists of 15 residues. Germline CDR1 reads MGHRA; CDR2 reads YSYEKL. V was trimmed by 5 bases and J by 2 bases, leaving 15 bases between them. Written as DNA, the CDR3 is TGCGCCAGCAGCACTCAGACAGCCGAAAACTATGGCTACACCTTC. Amino acids: CASSTQTAENYGYTF.

The table lists this clone with a count of one. The rearrangement links TRBV4-1 to TRBJ1-5; TRBD1 matches at 9 bases. With V trimmed by 0 bases and J by 6 bases, 6 bases remained unmatched. Germline assignment: CDR1 MGHRA and CDR2 YSYEKL. This CDR3 has 16 residues. The chain's CDR3 is CASSQDPTGGGQPQHF. The CDR3 DNA reads as TGCGCCAGCAGCCAAGACCCCACAGGGGGCGGTCAGCCCCAGCATTTT.

The chain is built from TRBV27 and TRBJ2-7; 10 nucleotides match TRBD2. This CDR3 spans 15 amino acids. The V gene end was trimmed by 6 bases and the J gene end by 6 bases; junction bases not matched to a gene: 11. CDR1 is MNHEY, CDR2 SMNVEV, per germline (reference sequence). Here the CDR3 DNA reads TGTGCCAGCAGGGCTAGCGGGAGTGGGGGGGGCGAGCAGTACTTC. Translated: CASRASGSGGGEQYF.

The J gene is TRBJ1-5, the V gene TRBV5-1, with 10 bases that match TRBD1. CDR3 length: 15 residues. Trimming took 4 bases from V and 4 from J; bases not matched to a gene: 5. Per germline, CDR1 SGHRS and CDR2 YFSETQ. The CDR3 coding sequence is TGCGCCAGCAGCCCGACAGGGGGCGGGAATCAGCCCCAGCATTTT. Amino acid sequence: CASSPTGGGNQPQHF.

The chain uses TRBV2 and TRBJ2-1, with a possible D match to TRBD1 (6 bases). Germline V gene lookup returns CDR1 SNHLY and CDR2 FYNNEI. This CDR3 region has 13 residues. V lost 8 bases and J 2 bases, leaving 10 bases between the germline ends. Here the CDR3 DNA reads TGTGCCAGCCAACACAGGGCCTACAATGAGCAGTTCTTC. It yields the protein CASQHRAYNEQFF.

This rearrangement joins TRBV7-9 to TRBJ1-2, with D tentatively TRBD1 (5 bases). The CDR3 has 14 residues. CDR1 is SEHNR, CDR2 FQNEAQ, per germline (reference sequence). Trimming removed 0 bases from V and 1 base from J, with 6 bases in between. Written as DNA, the CDR3 is TGTGCCAGCAGCTTAGCCCAGGGTAACTATGGCTACACCTTC. This sequence encodes CASSLAQGNYGYTF. Supplemented by reference TRBV7-9 and TRBJ1-2, the full variable domain reads DTGVSQNPRHKITKRGQNVTFRCDPISEHNRLYWYRQTLGQGPEFLTYFQNEAQLEKSRLLSDRFSAERPKGSFSTLEIQRTEQGDSAMYLCASSLAQGNYGYTFGSGTRLTVV.

In its sample, this clone was seen a few times. This chain links TRBV28 with TRBJ2-4, with 10 bases that match TRBD2. V lost 5 bases to trimming and J lost 6 bases; unmatched junction nucleotides: 7. The CDR3 sequence is 15 residues long. Germline values: CDR1 MDHEN, CDR2 SYDVKM. Written as DNA, the CDR3 is TGTGCCAGCAGTAGCGGGAGGGCCCTCGGAAACATTCAGTACTTC. This codes for CASSSGRALGNIQYF. Full variable domain (outside the CDR3, taken from reference TRBV28 and TRBJ2-4): DVKVTQSSRYLVKRTGEKVFLECVQDMDHENMFWYRQDPGLGLRLIYFSYDVKMKEKGDIPEGYSVSREKKERFSLILESASTNQTSMYLCASSSGRALGNIQYFGAGTRLSVL.

The chain joins TRBV9 to TRBJ2-3, with 7 bases identical to TRBD1. The CDR3 consists of 17 residues. Germline CDR1 reads SGDLS; CDR2 reads YYNGEE. Unmatched junction bases numbered 11, after V lost 3 bases and J lost 1 base. The CDR3: CASSALGGDRGTDTQYF. The CDR3 DNA sequence: TGTGCCAGCAGCGCGTTGGGTGGGGACAGAGGCACAGATACGCAGTATTTT.

This clone was observed a handful of times. The chain uses TRBV28 and TRBJ1-5; 8 nucleotides align to TRBD1. The CDR3 totals 16 residues. The germline CDR1 and CDR2 sequences are MDHEN and SYDVKM. V lost 6 bases and J lost 1; bases outside the gene matches: 8. The CDR3 spells CASSPTQGASNQPQHF. Here the CDR3 DNA reads TGTGCCAGCAGCCCGACTCAGGGGGCGAGCAATCAGCCCCAGCATTTT.

This sequence joins TRBV19 and TRBJ1-5, with TRBD1 matching 9 bases. Per germline, CDR1 LNHDA and CDR2 SQIVND (reference sequence). V was pared by 5 bases and J by 6 bases, with 8 bases of the junction left unmatched. CDR3 size: 15 residues. CDR3 nucleotide sequence: TGTGCCAGTAGTCCTCAGGACAGGGGCAGTCAGCCCCAGCATTTT. It is translated as CASSPQDRGSQPQHF.

V gene TRBV28 combines with J gene TRBJ1-5; unclear D gene. CDR3 length: 15 amino acids. The V end was cut by 4 bases, the J end by 3 bases, with 13 bases between. Germline CDR1 MDHEN, CDR2 SYDVKM. CDR3 sequence (DNA): TGTGCCAGCAGTTCAGCGGCCGCGAACAATCAGCCCCAGCATTTT. Residues: CASSSAAANNQPQHF.

This clone was counted once. The genes are TRBV11-2 and TRBJ1-1, with TRBD1 as a possible D gene (6 bases). With 6 bases removed from V and 4 bases from J, the gap between germline ends came to 15 bases. The CDR3 loop spans 14 amino acids. CDR1 and CDR2 from the germline V gene are SGHAT and FQNNGV. CDR3 nucleotides: TGTGCCAGCAGTCCACAGGGAAGAGCCACTGAAGCTTTCTTT. Amino acid sequence: CASSPQGRATEAFF.

The chain employs TRBV28 and TRBJ2-2; TRBD1 matches at 8 bases. This CDR3 is 18 amino acids long. After removal of 1 base from V and 4 bases from J, the junction contained 11 bases not matched to a gene. Germline V CDR1 and CDR2: MDHEN, SYDVKM. The CDR3, as DNA: TGTGCCAGCAGTTTATACCATGGACAGGGTTTGGGCACCGGGGAGCTGTTTTTT. This encodes CASSLYHGQGLGTGELFF.

The chain has TRBV2 and TRBJ2-3; 7 bases line up with TRBD1. J was trimmed by 1 base and V by 3 bases; bases with no gene match: 7. The CDR3 extends over 16 amino acids. Per the germline V gene, CDR1 is SNHLY and CDR2 is FYNNEI. The DNA of the CDR3 is TGTGCCAGCAGTGAGCCGACAGGGCCGGGCACAGATACGCAGTATTTT. Its translation is CASSEPTGPGTDTQYF.

The chain uses TRBV23-1 and TRBJ2-5; D possibly corresponds to TRBD1 (8 bases). TRBV23-1 is identified as an open reading frame with a role that is uncertain. Between the trimmed V and J ends, which lost 3 bases and 5 bases, there was a span of 19 bases. The CDR3 runs 16 residues. The CDR3 DNA sequence: TGCGCCAGCAGTCAGTGGACAGGGAGGGAACGGGAGACCCAGTACTTC. Protein: CASSQWTGRERETQYF.

V and J are TRBV11-2 and TRBJ1-3; D not resolved. Germline CDR1 reads SGHAT; CDR2 reads FQNNGV. Trimming took off 0 bases at V and 7 bases at J, with 19 bases between the two ends. The length of the CDR3 is 17 residues. CDR3 in DNA: TGTGCCAGCAGCTTAGACGCGGATATTACGGGGTCGAACACCATATATTTT. Translation gives CASSLDADITGSNTIYF.

The chain carries TRBV24-1 and TRBJ2-5, with 7 positions matching TRBD2. There are 13 residues in the CDR3. From germline, CDR1 is KGHDR and CDR2 SFDVKD. V shed 4 bases and J 4 bases; nucleotides not matched to a gene: 2. The CDR3 sequence: CATSEWEGETQYF. Here the CDR3 DNA reads TGTGCCACCAGTGAATGGGAGGGAGAGACCCAGTACTTC.

This sequence joins TRBV12-3 or TRBV12-4 and TRBJ1-2; no firm D call. Trimming left V 5 bases short and J 5 bases short, with 9 bases between. The CDR3 loop spans 12 amino acids. The CDR3 reads CASSPYLYGYTF. CDR3 coding DNA: TGTGCCAGCAGTCCTTATTTGTATGGCTACACCTTC.

The chain combines TRBV29-1 with TRBJ1-2; 12 positions agree with TRBD1. There are 16 residues in the CDR3. The V segment lost 0 bases and the J segment 2 bases; nucleotides outside the gene matches: 4. The germline V gene encodes CDR1 SQVTM and CDR2 ANQGSEA. In nucleotides, the CDR3 is TGCAGCGTTGAAGACATCGGGACAGGGGGCAACTATGGCTACACCTTC. It translates to CSVEDIGTGGNYGYTF.

The V call is TRBV5-1, the J call TRBJ1-4, with 7 bases that match TRBD1. This CDR3 is built from 18 residues. Looked up from germline, CDR1 is SGHRS and CDR2 is YFSETQ. Germline trimming cut 0 bases from V and 7 bases from J; bases unmatched to any gene: 15. CDR3 DNA sequence: TGCGCCAGCAGCTTGGCCCTGCGAGGGGGCGAAGGACGTGAAAAACTGTTTTTT. Amino acids: CASSLALRGGEGREKLFF.

The chain is built from TRBV12-3 or TRBV12-4 and TRBJ2-7; D may be TRBD2 (6 bases). There are 11 residues in the CDR3. Trimming cost V 8 bases and J 1 base, with 6 bases left between them. CDR3 bases: TGTGCCAGCGGGGGGTCCTACGAGCAGTACTTC. This translates into CASGGSYEQYF.

The V call is TRBV2, the J call TRBJ2-7; D remains ambiguous. The germline V gene encodes CDR1 SNHLY and CDR2 FYNNEI. The CDR3 extends over 12 amino acids. Trimming cost V 8 bases and J 1 base, with 9 bases left between them. The CDR3, as DNA: TGTGCCAGCCGTATTAGTTCCTACGAGCAGTACTTC. This sequence encodes CASRISSYEQYF.